This TCR beta chain was documented in a study of identical twins. Regarding the study as a whole: The more abundant beta clonotypes in cord blood had fewer insertions, and memory repertoires did not show this. Monozygotic twin pairs showed more out-of-frame TCR alpha sharing than models estimated.

Each donor was a healthy Caucasian. As concerns this clonotype: Its antigen is not identified.

With template switching, a universal primer site was added, and the cDNA carried unique molecular identifiers. TCRdb reprocessed the 5' RACE reads via MiXCR and lists one record per CDR3 protein. The sample has 200,000 to 250,000 distinct CDR3 sequences, roughly 7.5% seen once. This CDR3 is 18 amino acids long. The germline V gene has CDR1 SGHAT and CDR2 FQNNGV. Trimming took 2 bases from V and 5 from J; bases not matched to a gene: 14. In addition, the sample was reused for a study of yellow fever vaccine responses in identical twins.

The sequence derives from a woman between 18 and 29 years old in good health. This sequence joins TRBV11-2 and TRBJ2-1; 8 bases are a match to TRBD2. Sequencing used memory (CD45RO+) T cells sorted from blood. CDR3 in amino acids: CASSLRRGVLAGHNEQFF. The CDR3 DNA reads TGTGCCAGCAGCTTAAGACGGGGCGTGCTAGCGGGTCACAATGAGCAGTTCTTC.